This is a list of T cell receptor beta chains from one sample in a study of blood T cell repertoires in COVID-19. Assay used: immunoSEQ multiplex PCR; TCRdb lists only in-frame clones, some missing. This table holds about 180,000 clones, about 91% found once. Sequencing used peripheral blood. The receptors here all came from a woman in her twenties or thirties with acute or convalescent COVID-19. Both conserved end residues are part of each CDR3. Each record gives: V gene, D gene, J gene, clone size, CDR3 protein, CDR3 DNA. The D gene is left open where the match is weak. The size field is filled for only some rows; it gives once, few, many or a size class.

v_gene: TRBV12-5
d_gene: .
j_gene: TRBJ1-4
abundance: .
CDR3aa: CASGLGYNEKLFF
CDR3nt: TGTGCTAGTGGTTTGGGCTATAATGAAAAACTGTTTTTT

v_gene: TRBV11-2
d_gene: .
j_gene: TRBJ1-1
abundance: .
CDR3aa: CASSLDFGVRAFF
CDR3nt: TGTGCCAGCAGCTTAGATTTCGGGGTGAGAGCTTTCTTT

v_gene: TRBV7-6
d_gene: .
j_gene: TRBJ1-4
abundance: .
CDR3aa: CASSLGGTNEKLFF
CDR3nt: TGTGCCAGCAGCTTAGGCGGGACTAATGAAAAACTGTTTTTT

v_gene: TRBV11-3
d_gene: TRBD2
j_gene: TRBJ2-7
abundance: .
CDR3aa: CASSHTSATYEQYF
CDR3nt: TGTGCCAGCAGCCATACTAGCGCTACCTACGAGCAGTACTTC

v_gene: TRBV6-6
d_gene: TRBD2
j_gene: TRBJ2-7
abundance: .
CDR3aa: CASSNSLAVEQYF
CDR3nt: TGTGCCAGCAGTAATTCACTAGCGGTCGAGCAGTACTTC

v_gene: TRBV9
d_gene: TRBD1
j_gene: TRBJ2-3
abundance: .
CDR3aa: CASSVGDRARYF
CDR3nt: TGTGCCAGCAGCGTAGGGGACAGGGCGCGGTATTTT

v_gene: TRBV6-1
d_gene: TRBD2
j_gene: TRBJ2-1
abundance: .
CDR3aa: CASSVLAGMGYNEQFF
CDR3nt: TGTGCCAGCAGTGTCTTAGCGGGAATGGGGTACAATGAGCAGTTCTTC

v_gene: TRBV7-6
d_gene: .
j_gene: TRBJ2-7
abundance: .
CDR3aa: CASSPPGNGDYEQYF
CDR3nt: TGTGCCAGCAGCCCTCCCGGGAACGGGGACTACGAGCAGTACTTC

v_gene: TRBV5-1
d_gene: .
j_gene: TRBJ1-4
abundance: .
CDR3aa: CASSLEDGGEKLFF
CDR3nt: TGCGCCAGCAGCTTGGAGGACGGAGGTGAAAAACTGTTTTTT

v_gene: TRBV5-4
d_gene: TRBD2
j_gene: TRBJ2-7
abundance: .
CDR3aa: CASSPPGGPYEQYF
CDR3nt: TGTGCCAGCAGCCCTCCGGGGGGACCCTACGAGCAGTACTTC

v_gene: TRBV27
d_gene: .
j_gene: TRBJ2-7
abundance: once
CDR3aa: CASRGGLEQYF
CDR3nt: TGTGCCAGCAGGGGGGGGCTTGAGCAGTACTTC

v_gene: TRBV7-8
d_gene: .
j_gene: TRBJ2-5
abundance: .
CDR3aa: CASSLVAGFGQETQYF
CDR3nt: TGTGCCAGCAGCTTAGTTGCGGGATTTGGCCAAGAGACCCAGTACTTC

v_gene: TRBV3-1/TRBV3-2
d_gene: TRBD1
j_gene: TRBJ1-5
abundance: .
CDR3aa: CASSQGWGQRRGGNQPQHF
CDR3nt: TGTGCCAGCAGCCAAGGATGGGGACAGAGAAGAGGAGGCAATCAGCCCCAGCATTTT

v_gene: TRBV28
d_gene: TRBD1
j_gene: TRBJ1-4
abundance: .
CDR3aa: CASRSGTGGEKLFF
CDR3nt: TGTGCCAGCAGATCCGGGACAGGGGGCGAAAAACTGTTTTTT

v_gene: TRBV29-1
d_gene: .
j_gene: TRBJ1-4
abundance: .
CDR3aa: CSVGGPRNLFF
CDR3nt: TGCAGCGTTGGAGGTCCACGGAACCTGTTTTTT

v_gene: TRBV28
d_gene: TRBD2
j_gene: TRBJ2-7
abundance: .
CDR3aa: CASSLYLAGGQKQYF
CDR3nt: TGTGCCAGCAGTTTATACCTAGCGGGAGGGCAGAAGCAGTACTTC

v_gene: TRBV5-1
d_gene: TRBD1
j_gene: TRBJ2-1
abundance: .
CDR3aa: CASSLGRQGAGEQFF
CDR3nt: TGCGCCAGCAGCTTGGGACGACAGGGGGCCGGTGAGCAGTTCTTC

v_gene: TRBV28
d_gene: .
j_gene: TRBJ1-1
abundance: once
CDR3aa: CASTKGGAQGTEAFF
CDR3nt: TGTGCCAGCACCAAAGGGGGGGCGCAGGGTACTGAAGCTTTCTTT

v_gene: TRBV5-1
d_gene: .
j_gene: TRBJ2-5
abundance: .
CDR3aa: CASRGTGGETQYF
CDR3nt: TGCGCCAGCCGAGGGACCGGAGGGGAGACCCAGTACTTC

v_gene: TRBV29-1
d_gene: TRBD2
j_gene: TRBJ2-1
abundance: .
CDR3aa: CSVGGGTYNEQFF
CDR3nt: TGCAGCGTTGGGGGGGGAACCTACAATGAGCAGTTCTTC

v_gene: TRBV18
d_gene: .
j_gene: TRBJ2-3
abundance: .
CDR3aa: CASSPRTRAADTQYF
CDR3nt: TGTGCCAGCTCACCACGTACCAGGGCGGCAGATACGCAGTATTTT

v_gene: TRBV7-8
d_gene: TRBD2
j_gene: TRBJ2-1
abundance: .
CDR3aa: CASSLDSGIGQFF
CDR3nt: TGTGCCAGCAGCTTAGATAGCGGGATAGGGCAGTTCTTC

v_gene: TRBV10-3
d_gene: .
j_gene: TRBJ2-2
abundance: .
CDR3aa: CAISESAGELFF
CDR3nt: TGTGCCATCAGTGAGTCGGCAGGGGAGCTGTTTTTT

v_gene: TRBV5-1
d_gene: .
j_gene: TRBJ1-1
abundance: .
CDR3aa: CASSLLSNTEAFF
CDR3nt: TGCGCCAGCAGCTTGTTATCGAACACTGAAGCTTTCTTT

v_gene: TRBV10-3
d_gene: .
j_gene: TRBJ1-5
abundance: .
CDR3aa: CATERDGGNQPQHF
CDR3nt: TGTGCCACCGAACGCGACGGGGGCAATCAGCCCCAGCATTTT

v_gene: TRBV15
d_gene: TRBD2
j_gene: TRBJ2-1
abundance: once
CDR3aa: CATSRQRAGLAGAHEQFF
CDR3nt: TGTGCCACCAGCAGACAACGTGCGGGACTAGCGGGAGCACATGAGCAGTTCTTC

v_gene: TRBV5-1
d_gene: .
j_gene: TRBJ2-5
abundance: .
CDR3aa: CASSLAAGHQETQYF
CDR3nt: TGCGCCAGCAGCTTGGCCGCGGGGCACCAAGAGACCCAGTACTTC

v_gene: TRBV29-1
d_gene: TRBD1
j_gene: TRBJ1-2
abundance: .
CDR3aa: CSHGWDRDGYTF
CDR3nt: TGCAGCCACGGGTGGGACAGAGATGGCTACACCTTC

v_gene: TRBV5-1
d_gene: .
j_gene: TRBJ2-1
abundance: .
CDR3aa: CASSLGLGRDNEQFF
CDR3nt: TGCGCCAGCAGCTTGGGGCTCGGGAGAGACAATGAGCAGTTCTTC

v_gene: TRBV27
d_gene: .
j_gene: TRBJ1-5
abundance: .
CDR3aa: CASSPTNPSNQPQHF
CDR3nt: TGTGCCAGCAGTCCTACGAACCCTAGCAATCAGCCCCAGCATTTT

v_gene: TRBV18
d_gene: .
j_gene: TRBJ2-7
abundance: .
CDR3aa: CASSPAAGYYEQYF
CDR3nt: TGTGCCAGCTCACCAGCGGCGGGCTACTACGAGCAGTACTTC

v_gene: TRBV6-2/TRBV6-3
d_gene: .
j_gene: TRBJ1-2
abundance: .
CDR3aa: CASSYSRWSYGYTF
CDR3nt: TGTGCCAGCAGTTACTCGAGGTGGTCCTATGGCTACACCTTC

v_gene: TRBV5-1
d_gene: TRBD2
j_gene: TRBJ2-3
abundance: .
CDR3aa: CASDGGSGRDTQYF
CDR3nt: TGCGCCAGCGATGGAGGTAGCGGGAGAGACACGCAGTATTTT

v_gene: TRBV2
d_gene: .
j_gene: TRBJ2-5
abundance: .
CDR3aa: CASSNPGALQETQYF
CDR3nt: TGTGCCAGCAGTAATCCAGGGGCGCTACAAGAGACCCAGTACTTC

v_gene: TRBV5-4
d_gene: .
j_gene: TRBJ2-3
abundance: .
CDR3aa: CASSLSGSTDTQYF
CDR3nt: TGTGCCAGCAGCTTGAGCGGAAGCACAGATACGCAGTATTTT

v_gene: TRBV28
d_gene: TRBD1
j_gene: TRBJ1-2
abundance: .
CDR3aa: CASRGVGTGGGDGYTF
CDR3nt: TGTGCCAGCAGGGGAGTAGGGACAGGGGGTGGGGATGGCTACACCTTC

v_gene: TRBV7-2
d_gene: .
j_gene: TRBJ2-1
abundance: once
CDR3aa: CASSLDRVNNEQFF
CDR3nt: TGTGCCAGCAGCTTAGACCGGGTCAACAATGAGCAGTTCTTC

v_gene: TRBV5-1
d_gene: .
j_gene: TRBJ2-7
abundance: .
CDR3aa: CASSPEEPPYEQYF
CDR3nt: TGCGCCAGCAGCCCCGAGGAACCCCCCTACGAGCAGTACTTC

v_gene: TRBV24-1
d_gene: .
j_gene: TRBJ2-3
abundance: .
CDR3aa: CATSDLLTDTQYF
CDR3nt: TGTGCCACCAGTGACCTTCTGACAGATACGCAGTATTTT

v_gene: TRBV19
d_gene: .
j_gene: TRBJ1-2
abundance: .
CDR3aa: CASSPPTDYGYTF
CDR3nt: TGTGCCAGTAGTCCCCCGACAGACTATGGCTACACCTTC

v_gene: TRBV3-1/TRBV3-2
d_gene: TRBD2
j_gene: TRBJ2-1
abundance: .
CDR3aa: CASSQWAGTSSSEQFF
CDR3nt: TGTGCCAGCAGCCAATGGGCCGGGACTAGCTCGTCTGAGCAGTTCTTC

v_gene: TRBV19
d_gene: TRBD2
j_gene: TRBJ2-1
abundance: .
CDR3aa: CASSILSSGRSQFF
CDR3nt: TGTGCCAGTAGTATTTTATCTAGCGGGAGATCTCAGTTCTTC

v_gene: TRBV18
d_gene: .
j_gene: TRBJ1-2
abundance: .
CDR3aa: CASSQDSYGYTF
CDR3nt: TGTGCCAGCTCCCAGGACAGCTATGGCTACACCTTC

v_gene: TRBV11-2
d_gene: TRBD1
j_gene: TRBJ1-3
abundance: once
CDR3aa: CASSFDRGSGNTIYF
CDR3nt: TGTGCCAGCAGCTTCGACAGGGGCTCTGGAAACACCATATATTTT

v_gene: TRBV27
d_gene: .
j_gene: TRBJ2-1
abundance: .
CDR3aa: CASRRVSAYNEQFF
CDR3nt: TGTGCCAGCAGGCGTGTTAGCGCCTACAATGAGCAGTTCTTC

v_gene: TRBV30
d_gene: .
j_gene: TRBJ2-5
abundance: .
CDR3aa: CAWSVPSSIGTQYF
CDR3nt: TGTGCCTGGAGTGTACCTAGTTCCATCGGGACCCAGTACTTC

v_gene: TRBV5-1
d_gene: TRBD1
j_gene: TRBJ2-3
abundance: .
CDR3aa: CASSLGGGEAQYF
CDR3nt: TGCGCCAGCAGCTTGGGAGGGGGCGAGGCGCAGTATTTT

v_gene: TRBV11-2
d_gene: .
j_gene: TRBJ2-1
abundance: .
CDR3aa: CASSFLQANEQFF
CDR3nt: TGTGCCAGCAGCTTTCTTCAAGCCAATGAGCAGTTCTTC

v_gene: TRBV28
d_gene: TRBD1
j_gene: TRBJ1-3
abundance: .
CDR3aa: CASWGQISGNTIYF
CDR3nt: TGTGCCAGCTGGGGACAGATCTCTGGAAACACCATATATTTT

v_gene: TRBV4-2
d_gene: .
j_gene: TRBJ1-1
abundance: .
CDR3aa: CASSQQMNTEAFF
CDR3nt: TGTGCCAGCAGCCAACAGATGAACACTGAAGCTTTCTTT

v_gene: TRBV6-5
d_gene: .
j_gene: TRBJ1-4
abundance: .
CDR3aa: CASSPIRSEKLFF
CDR3nt: TGTGCCAGCAGTCCCATAAGGAGTGAAAAACTGTTTTTT

v_gene: TRBV4-1
d_gene: TRBD1
j_gene: TRBJ2-7
abundance: .
CDR3aa: CASSQDQGAGYEQYF
CDR3nt: TGCGCCAGCAGCCAAGACCAGGGGGCTGGCTACGAGCAGTACTTC

v_gene: TRBV5-1
d_gene: .
j_gene: TRBJ2-3
abundance: .
CDR3aa: CASSSPRGGFSTDTQYF
CDR3nt: TGCGCCAGCAGCTCCCCAAGGGGGGGGTTTAGCACAGATACGCAGTATTTT

v_gene: TRBV6-1
d_gene: .
j_gene: TRBJ1-4
abundance: .
CDR3aa: CASSEGAGSNEKLFF
CDR3nt: TGTGCCAGCAGTGAAGGGGCGGGTTCTAATGAAAAACTGTTTTTT